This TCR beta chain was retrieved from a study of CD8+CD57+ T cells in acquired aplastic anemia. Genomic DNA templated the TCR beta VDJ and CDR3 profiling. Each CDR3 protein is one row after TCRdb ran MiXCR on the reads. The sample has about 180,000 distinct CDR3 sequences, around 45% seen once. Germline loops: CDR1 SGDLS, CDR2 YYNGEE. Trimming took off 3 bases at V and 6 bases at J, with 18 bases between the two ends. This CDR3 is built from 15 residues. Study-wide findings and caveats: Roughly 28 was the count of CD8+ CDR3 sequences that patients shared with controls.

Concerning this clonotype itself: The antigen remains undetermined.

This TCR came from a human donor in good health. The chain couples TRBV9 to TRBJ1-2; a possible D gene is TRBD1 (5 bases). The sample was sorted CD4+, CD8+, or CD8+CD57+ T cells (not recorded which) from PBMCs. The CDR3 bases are TGTGCCAGCAGCGCGCGGACGAGAGGGGTCGATGGCTACACCTTC. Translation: CASSARTRGVDGYTF.